The next 13 T cell receptor beta chains were all read from a single sample in a study of Ad26.COV2.S vaccination and SARS-CoV-2 variants. The treatment: 19 received Ad26.COV2.S at low or high dose, single or two shots; about 5 received placebo; per-sample allocation not given. Each sample was drawn 63 days after the first injection (of vaccine or placebo). TCRdb keeps only in-frame clones here, not all; method: immunoSEQ multiplex PCR. The repertoire holds around 370,000 clones, around 83% seen once, with about 3.5% in the top ten. The source material was peripheral blood, sampled in a trial of Ad26.COV2.S vaccine versus placebo. These receptors were taken from a person aged 18 to 65 who received the Ad26.COV2.S COVID-19 vaccine or a placebo.

This clone was observed once. The V call is TRBV7-2, the J call TRBJ1-6; D is unclear. With 3 bases removed from V and 5 bases from J, the gap between germline ends came to 8 bases. CDR3 size: 14 residues. Germline V gene lookup returns CDR1 SGHTA and CDR2 FQGNSA. The CDR3 nucleotides read TGTGCCAGCAGCTTCGAGAATCATAATTCACCCCTCCACTTT. Residues: CASSFENHNSPLHF.

V and J are TRBV18 and TRBJ1-2; unclear D gene. Trimming took 3 bases from V and 2 from J, leaving 10 bases between them. Germline V gene sequence: CDR1 KGHSH, CDR2 LQKENI. This CDR3 has 14 amino acids. The CDR3 region has the DNA TGTGCCAGCTCACCTCCCGGCGGAAACTATGGCTACACCTTC. It is translated as CASSPPGGNYGYTF.

The rearrangement uses TRBV2 and TRBJ2-3; 8 bases line up with TRBD2. V gave up 6 bases and J gave up 3 bases; unmatched junction bases: 8. The germline V gene encodes CDR1 SNHLY and CDR2 FYNNEI. The CDR3 is 15 residues long. In nucleotides, the CDR3 is TGTGCCAGCAGCGCCGCACTAGCGGTAACAGATACGCAGTATTTT. Its translation is CASSAALAVTDTQYF.

This clone has at least ten counts. The chain combines TRBV27 with TRBJ2-2; D is perhaps TRBD2 (6 bases). This CDR3 comprises 17 residues. V was pared by 3 bases and J by 0 bases, with 14 bases between. Germline V CDR1 and CDR2: MNHEY, SMNVEV (reference sequence). The CDR3 nucleotides read TGTGCCAGCAGTTTTTCGGACTTAGCGGCGAACACCGGGGAGCTGTTTTTT. This encodes CASSFSDLAANTGELFF.

This chain joins TRBV6-2 or TRBV6-3 and TRBJ1-5; D unresolved. V shed 1 base and J shed 3 bases, with 7 bases lying between them. The CDR3 runs to 14 residues. Germline loops: CDR1 MNHEY, CDR2 SVGEGT. This chain's CDR3 is CASSYWEDNQPQHF. The CDR3 nucleotides are TGTGCCAGCAGTTACTGGGAGGACAATCAGCCCCAGCATTTT.

The rearrangement joins TRBV23-1 to TRBJ2-6, with 8 bases fitting TRBD2. TRBV23-1 is sorted into the ORF group, with uncertain function. Losses at the gene ends were 8 bases for V and 4 bases for J; bases not matched to a gene: 7. CDR3 size: 15 residues. Here the CDR3 reads CASRPRGGGANVLTF. The CDR3 nucleotides are TGCGCCAGCCGCCCCCGGGGGGGCGGGGCCAACGTCCTGACTTTC.

V gene TRBV7-9 combines with J gene TRBJ1-1; 8 nucleotides agree with TRBD1. The CDR3 covers 14 residues. After removal of 5 bases from V and 6 bases from J, the junction contained 8 bases not matched to a gene. CDR1 and CDR2 from the germline V gene are SEHNR and FQNEAQ (reference sequence). CDR3 in DNA: TGTGCCAGCAGCCCAGGGGGCGCGTATGCTGAAGCTTTCTTT. Translating it yields CASSPGGAYAEAFF.

This clone has just one count. J is TRBJ2-5 and V is TRBV25-1; 13 bases are a match to TRBD2. Germline lookup yields CDR1 MGHDK and CDR2 SYGVNS. J was trimmed by 5 bases and V by 2 bases; bases with no gene match: 5. The CDR3 runs 16 residues. CDR3 nucleotide sequence: TGTGCCAGCAGTGAAGGACTAGCGGGGGCTATGGAGACCCAGTACTTC. This encodes CASSEGLAGAMETQYF.

The genes are TRBV13 and TRBJ2-2; 8 bases align to TRBD1. Germline V gives CDR1 PRHDT, CDR2 FYEKMQ (reference sequence). The V segment lost 6 bases and the J segment 2 bases; nucleotides outside the gene matches: 5. The CDR3 contains 15 residues. This CDR3 reads CASRYTGGNTGELFF. For the CDR3, the DNA is TGTGCCAGCAGATATACAGGGGGAAACACCGGGGAGCTGTTTTTT.

In DNA form, the CDR3 reads TGCGCCAGCAGCCAAGAATATTCCGTCTACGCTCCCTACGAGCAGTACTTC. It specifies CASSQEYSVYAPYEQYF. V gene TRBV4-1 combines with J gene TRBJ2-7, with D uncertain. Deletions cut 0 bases from V and 2 bases from J, with 17 bases between. The germline V gene has CDR1 MGHRA and CDR2 YSYEKL. This CDR3 is built from 17 residues.

V gene TRBV9 combines with J gene TRBJ1-6; 10 bases line up with TRBD1. V shed 3 bases and J 5 bases; nucleotides not matched to a gene: 5. The CDR3 is 16 amino acids. CDR1 and CDR2 (germline): SGDLS, YYNGEE. The CDR3 spells CASSAAGTGDNSPLHF. In nucleotides, the CDR3 is TGTGCCAGCAGCGCCGCCGGGACAGGGGATAATTCACCCCTCCACTTT. The entire variable domain, with the rest obtained from reference TRBV9 and TRBJ1-6, is as follows: DSGVTQTPKHLITATGQRVTLRCSPRSGDLSVYWYQQSLDQGLQFLIQYYNGEERAKGNILERFSAQQFPDLHSELNLSSLELGDSALYFCASSAAGTGDNSPLHFGNGTRLTVT.

This chain links TRBV4-3 with TRBJ1-2; a weak D match, TRBD1 (5 bases). Looked up from germline, CDR1 is LGHNA and CDR2 is YSLEER. Trimming took 0 bases from V and 4 from J, leaving 12 bases between them. The CDR3 consists of 15 residues. The CDR3 loop reads CASSQDLRGAYGYTF. The CDR3 DNA reads as TGCGCCAGCAGCCAAGATCTCCGGGGCGCCTATGGCTACACCTTC.

CDR3 protein: CASSVEHNTDTQYF. CDR3 sequence (DNA): TGTGCCAGCAGCGTAGAACACAACACAGATACGCAGTATTTT. The chain has TRBV9 and TRBJ2-3; D is unclear. Germline V CDR1 and CDR2: SGDLS, YYNGEE. CDR3 size: 14 residues. Trimming took 0 bases from V and 2 from J, leaving 7 bases between them.